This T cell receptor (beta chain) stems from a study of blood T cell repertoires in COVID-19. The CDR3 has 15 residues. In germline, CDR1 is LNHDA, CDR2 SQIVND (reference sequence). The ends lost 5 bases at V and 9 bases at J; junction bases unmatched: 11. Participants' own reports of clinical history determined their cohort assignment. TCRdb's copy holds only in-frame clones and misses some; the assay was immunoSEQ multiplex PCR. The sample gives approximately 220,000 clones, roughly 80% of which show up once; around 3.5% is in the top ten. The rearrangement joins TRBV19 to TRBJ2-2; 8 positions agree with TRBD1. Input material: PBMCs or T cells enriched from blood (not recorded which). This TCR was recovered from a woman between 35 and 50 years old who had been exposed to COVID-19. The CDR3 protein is CASSSVTGVDRELFF. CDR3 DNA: TGTGCCAGTAGTTCGGTGACAGGGGTTGACCGGGAGCTGTTTTTT. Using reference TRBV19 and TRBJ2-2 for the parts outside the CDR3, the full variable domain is DGGITQSPKYLFRKEGQNVTLSCEQNLNHDAMYWYRQDPGQGLRLIYYSQIVNDFQKGDIAEGYSVSREKKESFPLTVTSAQKNPTAFYLCASSSVTGVDRELFFGEGSRLTVL.